A selection of T cell receptor beta chains follows, all from one sample in a study of post-analysis software for immune sequencing data. TCRdb used MiXCR to reprocess the PCR reads, holding one entry per CDR3 protein. This sample has approximately 690,000 distinct CDR3 sequences, with 59% found just once. Sequencing was carried out using blood. Source of these receptors: a girl aged 2 to 9 with multiple sclerosis. CDR3s leave out the opening cysteine and the closing phenylalanine or tryptophan. Expanded clones are given a class, and other clones once, few, many or no size at all.

v_call clone_size cdr3_aa
TRBV5-1 - ASSLNDRGGAF
TRBV5-1 - ASSLGTGYNQPQH
TRBV20-1 - SARAPLGLFGYT
TRBV5-1 - ASSVDTYGEQF
TRBV29-1 few SAFQGAVNEQF
TRBV4-1 - ASSHPGTSYEQY
TRBV6-5 once ASSYSAGVTGELF
TRBV4-1 few ASSRSTSGRAIYNEQF
TRBV4-2 - ASSVGGGGRVGYT
TRBV5-1 - ASSQDTNYGYT
TRBV5-1 - ASSPRVGYNEQF
TRBV12-3/TRBV12-4 few ASSYGDYGYT
TRBV12-3/TRBV12-4 few ASSLYRVYEQY
TRBV29-1 - SVVGTGYPYEQY
TRBV14 - ASSPGPKNIQY
TRBV5-1 once ASRLGGRTDTQY
TRBV7-9 - ASSLGGLSNTGAF
TRBV5-1 - ASRDRADTEAF
TRBV11-2 many ASSGTGNEQF
TRBV6-6 once ASSYVTGGKGAF
TRBV4-3 - ASSLHDATEAF
TRBV5-4 - ASSTGTNSYNEQF
TRBV6-5 - ASSPRGPVEAF
TRBV11-2 - ASSVGQAPKETQY
TRBV10-1 - ASSFSGYSTDTQY
TRBV5-5 - ASSYGTSGEETQY
TRBV5-5 - ASSYRTIPEGYEQY
TRBV6-5 - ASSYGAGGRGYGYT
TRBV18 few ASSGGRADEQY
TRBV29-1 - SLGQVREEQF
TRBV29-1 - SVEPSEGQVIDNEQF
TRBV7-9 - ASSLQGRDEF
TRBV10-3 - AISESRWPETSTQY
TRBV5-6 - ASSLEEGNYGYT
TRBV5-1 - ASSSGQIRETQY
TRBV10-3 - ASTGAPSTEAF
TRBV10-2 - ASSELFPSYEQY
TRBV7-2 few ASSLSGRYTEAF
TRBV29-1 few SVKSGNGYT
TRBV11-2 - ASSLSGGRYTDTQY
TRBV20-1 - FPSAASNYGYT
TRBV7-9 - ASSLAAGALIEAF
TRBV6-5 once ASTNPGTNQPQH
TRBV10-3 - AITRDISTDTQY
TRBV12-3/TRBV12-4 - ASSFIAGEAGELF
TRBV24-1 - ATSASGYGYT
TRBV20-1 few SAIGVQSYEQY
TRBV11-2 - ASSPSGGRGYT
TRBV6-1 once ASSETHGHGAYEQY
TRBV28 - ASSPRQGAEAF
TRBV4-3 - ASSQGTRVYGYT
TRBV18 - ASSPPGSSYEQF
TRBV29-1 - SVEAGGDTQY